A single sample gave rise to the 13 T cell receptor beta chains below, sequenced in a study of CD4 T cells in relation to SARS-CoV-2 and coronaviruses (dated by TCRdb to about 2021). To prepare the library, the immunoSEQ multiplex PCR assay was applied. Sourced from immuneACCESS, this table was stored by TCRdb with only in-frame sequences that have V and J called. A share of the clones is absent; for the studies checked, an unresolved V gene accounts for under half, and the remainder has no known explanation. The sample table contains around 65,000 clones; only one count was recorded for about 90% of them. About 1.6% of the sample belongs to the ten largest clones. CD4+ T cells from unexposed donors were collected before the COVID-19 pandemic (2011-2018). Sequencing used memory CD4+ T cells from PBMCs. The cell subset or site label for this specimen denotes: memory (non-naive) CD4+ T cells. These receptors came from a human donor in good health.

The chain links TRBV19 to TRBJ1-1; D uncertain. Germline V CDR1 and CDR2: LNHDA, SQIVND (reference sequence). The length of the CDR3 is 15 residues. Trimming pared 6 bases from V and 8 bases from J, leaving 22 bases between. The CDR3 DNA reads as TGTGCCAGTAGCCCCCTCCTAGGGCCAGCAGTCGAAGCTTTCTTT. This sequence encodes CASSPLLGPAVEAFF.

This clone was seen more than once but under ten times. This sequence joins TRBV19 and TRBJ1-3; perhaps TRBD1 as D (5 bases). Trimming cost V 5 bases and J 2 bases, with 16 bases left between them. The CDR3 contains 16 residues. Germline values: CDR1 LNHDA, CDR2 SQIVND (reference sequence). CDR3 loop: CASSDPTTGPGNTIYF. CDR3 coding DNA: TGTGCCAGTAGTGACCCTACAACAGGACCTGGAAACACCATATATTTT.

This chain connects TRBV19 to TRBJ1-1; no reliable D call. The V and J ends lost 3 bases and 6 bases respectively, with 17 bases between them. Germline V gives CDR1 LNHDA, CDR2 SQIVND (reference sequence). This CDR3 has 15 amino acids. CDR3 coding DNA: TGTGCCAGTAGTATGACTTTGTTAGGTAGCTCTGAAGCTTTCTTT. Amino acids: CASSMTLLGSSEAFF.

The rearrangement links TRBV28 to TRBJ2-7; 9 bases are shared with TRBD2. Germline V gene sequence: CDR1 MDHEN, CDR2 SYDVKM. This CDR3 is built from 14 residues. The V and J ends lost 2 bases and 4 bases, in that order; junction bases with no gene match: 3. The CDR3 bases are TGTGCCAGCAGTTTAGTGACTAGCGGTTACGAGCAGTACTTC. Protein sequence: CASSLVTSGYEQYF.

V is TRBV10-3 and J is TRBJ2-5, with a weak D call TRBD2 (6 bases). This CDR3 is built from 14 residues. Looked up from germline, CDR1 is ENHRY and CDR2 is SYGVKD. Trimming shortened V by 9 bases and J by 5 bases, and 19 bases separated the two germline ends. DNA for the CDR3: TGTGCCATGAGCGTTCGACGGGCGGGGGAGACCCAGTACTTC. The encoded protein is CAMSVRRAGETQYF.

V and J are TRBV10-3 and TRBJ1-5; tentative D call: TRBD1 (6 bases). The CDR3 extends over 13 amino acids. V was shortened by 6 bases and J by 1 base, with 7 bases between the two germline ends. CDR1 is ENHRY and CDR2 is SYGVKD in the germline V gene. The chain's CDR3 is CAIRGQSNQPQHF. CDR3 bases: TGTGCCATCAGAGGACAGAGCAATCAGCCCCAGCATTTT.

This chain joins TRBV7-9 and TRBJ2-5, with D maybe TRBD1 (6 bases). Trimming took off 5 bases at V and 2 bases at J, with 9 bases between the two ends. This CDR3 is 13 amino acids long. The V gene's germline CDR1 is SEHNR and CDR2 FQNEAQ (reference sequence). The CDR3 DNA is TGTGCCAGCAGCCAGACAGGTCAAGAGACCCAGTACTTC. Amino acids: CASSQTGQETQYF.

The chain joins TRBV6-6 to TRBJ1-5; D possibly corresponds to TRBD1 (5 bases). Trimming removed 4 bases at V and 3 bases at J, with 10 bases between. CDR3 size: 14 residues. Looked up from germline, CDR1 is MNHNY and CDR2 is SVGAGI (reference sequence). CDR3: CASSLQQDNQPQHF. For the CDR3, the DNA is TGTGCCAGCAGTTTACAACAGGACAATCAGCCCCAGCATTTT.

The chain employs TRBV7-9 and TRBJ2-5; D may be TRBD1 or TRBD2 (6 bases each). Deletions cut 4 bases from V and 6 bases from J, with 18 bases between. The CDR3 is 15 amino acids. CDR1 is SEHNR and CDR2 is FQNEAQ in the germline V gene (reference sequence). CDR3 amino acids: CASSYSGGGLKTQYF. CDR3 DNA: TGTGCCAGCAGCTACTCGGGTGGGGGGCTAAAGACCCAGTACTTC.

The chain links TRBV6-4 to TRBJ2-7; 10 nucleotides align to TRBD1. V trimming: 6 bases; J trimming: 5 bases; junction bases outside the gene matches: 10. CDR3 length: 15 amino acids. Germline loops: CDR1 MRHNA, CDR2 SNTAGT. This CDR3 reads CASSPGQGGRHEQYF. CDR3 nucleotides: TGTGCCAGCAGCCCCGGACAGGGGGGCCGCCACGAGCAGTACTTC.

The V gene is TRBV12-3 or TRBV12-4, the J gene TRBJ1-1; a possible D gene is TRBD1 (6 bases). CDR3 length: 13 residues. DNA of the CDR3: TGTGCTTCTAGGACAGCCGAGAACACTGAAGCTTTCTTT. This encodes CASRTAENTEAFF.

This clone was seen only once. The V call is TRBV20-1, the J call TRBJ2-1; D gene unclear. Trimming left V 4 bases short and J 7 bases short, with 5 bases between. There are 10 residues in the CDR3. Germline V gene sequence: CDR1 DFQATT, CDR2 SNEGSKA (reference sequence). The CDR3 spells CSAKVNEQFF. The CDR3 coding sequence is TGCAGTGCTAAAGTGAATGAGCAGTTCTTC.

The chain recombines TRBV2 with TRBJ2-3; D possibly corresponds to TRBD2 (7 bases). The germline gives CDR1 SNHLY, CDR2 FYNNEI. Trimming cost V 4 bases and J 0 bases, with 11 bases left between them. This CDR3 is built from 15 residues. In nucleotides, the CDR3 is TGTGCCAGCAGTGGAGGGAGGGGGAGCACAGATACGCAGTATTTT. It specifies CASSGGRGSTDTQYF.